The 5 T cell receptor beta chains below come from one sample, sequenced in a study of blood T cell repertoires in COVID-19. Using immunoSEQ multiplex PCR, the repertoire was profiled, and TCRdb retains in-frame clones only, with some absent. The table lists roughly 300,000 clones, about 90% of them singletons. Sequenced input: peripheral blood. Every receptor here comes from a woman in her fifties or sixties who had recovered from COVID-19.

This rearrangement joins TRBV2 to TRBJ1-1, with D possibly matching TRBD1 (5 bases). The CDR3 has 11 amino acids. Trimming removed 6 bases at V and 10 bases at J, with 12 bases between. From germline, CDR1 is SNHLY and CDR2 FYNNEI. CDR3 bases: TGTGCCAGCAGAGCTTGGGGGGGAGCTTTCTTT. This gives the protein CASRAWGGAFF.

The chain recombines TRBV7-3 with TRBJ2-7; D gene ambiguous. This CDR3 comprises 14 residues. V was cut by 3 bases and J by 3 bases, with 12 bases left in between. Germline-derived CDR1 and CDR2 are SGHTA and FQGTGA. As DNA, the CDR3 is TGTGCCAGCAGCTTCTTTCCCCGCGACTACGAGCAGTACTTC. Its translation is CASSFFPRDYEQYF.

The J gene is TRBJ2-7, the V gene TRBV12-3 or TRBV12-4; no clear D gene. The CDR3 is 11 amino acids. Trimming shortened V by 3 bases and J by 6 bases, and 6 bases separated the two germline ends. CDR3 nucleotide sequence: TGTGCCAGCAGTTTTTACGGCGAGCAGTACTTC. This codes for CASSFYGEQYF.

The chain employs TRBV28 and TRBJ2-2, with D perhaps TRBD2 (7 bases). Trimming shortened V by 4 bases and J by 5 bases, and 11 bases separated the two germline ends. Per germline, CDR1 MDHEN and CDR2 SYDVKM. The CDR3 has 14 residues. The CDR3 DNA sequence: TGTGCCAGCAGTTCGGGGGGCGAGACCGGGGAGCTGTTTTTT. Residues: CASSSGGETGELFF.

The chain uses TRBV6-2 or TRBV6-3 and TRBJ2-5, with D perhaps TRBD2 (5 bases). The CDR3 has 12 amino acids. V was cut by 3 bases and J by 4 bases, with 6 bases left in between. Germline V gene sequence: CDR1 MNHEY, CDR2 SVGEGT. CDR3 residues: CASSYAGETQYF. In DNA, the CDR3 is TGTGCCAGCAGTTATGCGGGAGAGACCCAGTACTTC.